This T cell receptor beta chain was recorded in a study of T cells in Graves' hyperthyroidism and ophthalmopathy. On the basis of clinical symptoms, serum thyroxine and TRAb, thyroid ultrasound and orbital computed tomography, diagnoses were made. The source material, RNA transcripts, was used to amplify TCR beta CDR3 regions. In the first-round RT-PCR of the TCR CDR3, the HTBI primer set was used. TCRdb recomputed calls from the multiplex PCR reads with MiXCR, one row per CDR3 protein. The profile covers almost 500,000 distinct CDR3 sequences, with roughly 23% appearing a single time and about half taken by the ten largest. Study-wide points: The model made its ophthalmopathy prediction, and onset followed a median around six months later.

With regard to this clonotype: Its specificity is not known.

Source material: blood. The receptor comes from a woman between 70 and 85 years old with Graves' ophthalmopathy.

The CDR3 reads CASSLDRGVGELFF. The CDR3, as DNA: TGCGCCAGCAGCTTGGACAGGGGGGTCGGGGAGCTGTTTTTT. The J gene is TRBJ2-2, the V gene TRBV5-1; TRBD1 matches at 8 bases. This CDR3 comprises 14 residues. The J segment lost 7 bases and the V segment lost 0 bases, leaving 2 bases of the junction unmatched. Germline CDR1 and CDR2: SGHRS and YFSETQ.